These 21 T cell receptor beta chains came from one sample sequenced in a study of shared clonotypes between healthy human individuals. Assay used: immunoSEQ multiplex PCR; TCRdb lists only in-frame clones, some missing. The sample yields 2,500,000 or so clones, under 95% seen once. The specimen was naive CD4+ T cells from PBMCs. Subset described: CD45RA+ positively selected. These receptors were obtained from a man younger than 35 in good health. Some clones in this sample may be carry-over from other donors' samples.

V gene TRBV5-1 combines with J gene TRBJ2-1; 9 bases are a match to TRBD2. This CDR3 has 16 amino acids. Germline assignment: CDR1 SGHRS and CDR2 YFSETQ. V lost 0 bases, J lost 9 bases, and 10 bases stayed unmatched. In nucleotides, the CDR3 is TGCGCCAGCAGCTTGGGTCCTAGCGGGAACCAGGGTGAGCAGTTCTTC. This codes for CASSLGPSGNQGEQFF. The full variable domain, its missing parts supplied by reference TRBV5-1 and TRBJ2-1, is KAGVTQTPRYLIKTRGQQVTLSCSPISGHRSVSWYQQTPGQGLQFLFEYFSETQRNKGNFPGRFSGRQFSNSRSEMNVSTLELGDSALYLCASSLGPSGNQGEQFFGPGTRLTVL.

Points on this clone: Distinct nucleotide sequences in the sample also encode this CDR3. CDR3 nucleotide sequence: TGTGCCAGCTCACCACCCGGGACTCGTCAGGAGACCCAGTACTTC. Amino acids: CASSPPGTRQETQYF. The chain has TRBV18 and TRBJ2-5, with D maybe TRBD2 (6 bases). V lost 0 bases and J lost 5, with 13 bases in between. The CDR3 runs 15 residues. CDR1 is KGHSH and CDR2 is LQKENI in the germline V gene. Based on the CDR3 plus reference TRBV18 and TRBJ2-5, the full variable domain is NAGVMQNPRHLVRRRGQEARLRCSPMKGHSHVYWYRQLPEEGLKFMVYLQKENIIDESGMPKERFSAEFPKEGPSILRIQQVVRGDSAAYFCASSPPGTRQETQYFGPGTRLLVL.

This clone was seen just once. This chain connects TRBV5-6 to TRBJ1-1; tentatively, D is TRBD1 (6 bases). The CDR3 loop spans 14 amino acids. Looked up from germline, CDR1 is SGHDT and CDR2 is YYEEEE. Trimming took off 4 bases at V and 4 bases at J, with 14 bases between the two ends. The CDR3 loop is CASSRGGRGTEAFF. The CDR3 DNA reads TGTGCCAGCAGCAGAGGGGGTCGGGGCACTGAAGCTTTCTTT.

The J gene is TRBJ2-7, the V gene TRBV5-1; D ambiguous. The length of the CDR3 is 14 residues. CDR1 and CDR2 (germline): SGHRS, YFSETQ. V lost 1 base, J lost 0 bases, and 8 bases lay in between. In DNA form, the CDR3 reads TGCGCCAGCAGCTTGACTACCAGCTCCTACGAGCAGTACTTC. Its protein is CASSLTTSSYEQYF.

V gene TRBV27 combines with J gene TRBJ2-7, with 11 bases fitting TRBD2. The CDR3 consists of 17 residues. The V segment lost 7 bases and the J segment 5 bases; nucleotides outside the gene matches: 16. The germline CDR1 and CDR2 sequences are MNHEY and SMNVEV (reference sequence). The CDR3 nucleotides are TGTGCCAGCACCCCCAGAAGCCGGACTAGCGGGCTCCACGAGCAGTACTTC. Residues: CASTPRSRTSGLHEQYF.

The CDR3 nucleotides are TGTGCCAGCAGTTCACGACAGCCTCTTGGCTACACCTTC. This translates into CASSSRQPLGYTF. The chain joins TRBV6-5 to TRBJ1-2; tentative D call: TRBD1 (5 bases). Trimming removed 4 bases from V and 7 bases from J, with 13 bases in between. This CDR3 has 13 amino acids. The germline V gene encodes CDR1 MNHEY and CDR2 SVGAGI.

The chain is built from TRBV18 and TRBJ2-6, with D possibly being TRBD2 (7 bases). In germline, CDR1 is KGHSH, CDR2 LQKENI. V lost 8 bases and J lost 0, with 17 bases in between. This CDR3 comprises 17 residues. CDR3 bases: TGTGCCAGCACGGGGGGCAGCCCCAGCTCTGGGGCCAACGTCCTGACTTTC. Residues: CASTGGSPSSGANVLTF.

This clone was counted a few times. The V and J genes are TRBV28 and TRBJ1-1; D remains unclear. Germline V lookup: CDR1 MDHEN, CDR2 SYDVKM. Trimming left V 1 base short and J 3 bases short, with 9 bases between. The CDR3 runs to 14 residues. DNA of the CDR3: TGTGCCAGCAGTTTATCCGACATTTACACTGAAGCTTTCTTT. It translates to CASSLSDIYTEAFF.

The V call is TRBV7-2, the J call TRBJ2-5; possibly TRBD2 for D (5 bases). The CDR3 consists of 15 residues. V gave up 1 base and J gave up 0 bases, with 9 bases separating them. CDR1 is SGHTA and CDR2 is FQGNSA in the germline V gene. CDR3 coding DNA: TGTGCCAGCAGCTTAGACCGGAGGTACCAAGAGACCCAGTACTTC. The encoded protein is CASSLDRRYQETQYF. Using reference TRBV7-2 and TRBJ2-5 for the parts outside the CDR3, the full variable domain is GAGVSQSPSNKVTEKGKDVELRCDPISGHTALYWYRQSLGQGLEFLIYFQGNSAPDKSGLPSDRFSAERTGGSVSTLTIQRTQQEDSAVYLCASSLDRRYQETQYFGPGTRLLVL.

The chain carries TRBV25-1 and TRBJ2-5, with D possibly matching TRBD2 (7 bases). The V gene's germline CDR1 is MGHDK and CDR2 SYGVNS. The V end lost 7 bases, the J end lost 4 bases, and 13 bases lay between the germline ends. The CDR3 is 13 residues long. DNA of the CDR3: TGTGCCAGCACTGCGGGGGCAGGAGAGACCCAGTACTTC. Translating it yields CASTAGAGETQYF.

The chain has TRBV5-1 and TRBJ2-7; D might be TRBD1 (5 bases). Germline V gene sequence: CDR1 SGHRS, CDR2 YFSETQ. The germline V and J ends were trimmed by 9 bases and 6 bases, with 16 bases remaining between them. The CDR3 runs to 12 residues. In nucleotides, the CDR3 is TGCGCCACCAGGGAAGGTCTGGGCGAGCAGTACTTC. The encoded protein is CATREGLGEQYF.

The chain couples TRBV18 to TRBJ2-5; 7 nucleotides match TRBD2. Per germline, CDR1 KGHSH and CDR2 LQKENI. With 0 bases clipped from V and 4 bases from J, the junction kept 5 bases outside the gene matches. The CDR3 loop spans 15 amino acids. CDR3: CASSPPRAGAETQYF. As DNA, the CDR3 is TGTGCCAGCTCACCACCGAGGGCGGGAGCAGAGACCCAGTACTTC.

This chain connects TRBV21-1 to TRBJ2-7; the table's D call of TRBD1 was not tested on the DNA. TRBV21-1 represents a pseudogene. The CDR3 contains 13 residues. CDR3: CASCLDRGYEQYF. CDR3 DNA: TGTGCCAGCTGCCTGGACAGGGGCTACGAGCAGTACTTC.

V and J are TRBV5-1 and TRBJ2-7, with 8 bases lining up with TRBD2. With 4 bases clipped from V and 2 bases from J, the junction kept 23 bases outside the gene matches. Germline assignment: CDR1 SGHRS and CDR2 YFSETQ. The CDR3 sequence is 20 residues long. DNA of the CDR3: TGCGCCAGCAGCCAACCTAAGACGGAGCCGGGACTAGGGGCCCCCTACGAGCAGTACTTC. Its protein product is CASSQPKTEPGLGAPYEQYF.

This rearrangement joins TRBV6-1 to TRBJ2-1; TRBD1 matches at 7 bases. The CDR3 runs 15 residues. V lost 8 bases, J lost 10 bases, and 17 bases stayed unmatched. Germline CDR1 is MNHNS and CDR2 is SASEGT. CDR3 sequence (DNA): TGTGCCAGCCGGGGTTTTGGACAGGCGGGTCGGGAGCAGTTCTTC. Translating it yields CASRGFGQAGREQFF.

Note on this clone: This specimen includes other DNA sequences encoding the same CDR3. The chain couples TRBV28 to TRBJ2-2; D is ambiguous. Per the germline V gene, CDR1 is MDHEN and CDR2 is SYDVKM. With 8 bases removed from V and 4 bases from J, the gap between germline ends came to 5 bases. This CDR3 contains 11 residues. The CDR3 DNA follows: TGTGCCAGCCGACTCACCGGGGAGCTGTTTTTT. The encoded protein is CASRLTGELFF.

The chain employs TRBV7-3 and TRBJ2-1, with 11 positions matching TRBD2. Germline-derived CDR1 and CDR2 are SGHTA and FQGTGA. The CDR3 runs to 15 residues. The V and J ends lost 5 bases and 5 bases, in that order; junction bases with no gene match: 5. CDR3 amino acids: CASSHGTSGHNEQFF. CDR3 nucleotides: TGTGCCAGCAGCCATGGGACTAGCGGTCACAATGAGCAGTTCTTC.

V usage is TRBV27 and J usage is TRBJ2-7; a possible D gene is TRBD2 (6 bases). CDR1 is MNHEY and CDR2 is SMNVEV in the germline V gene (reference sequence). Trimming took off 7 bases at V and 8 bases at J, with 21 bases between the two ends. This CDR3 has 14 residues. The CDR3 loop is CASNQAGSSTKQYF. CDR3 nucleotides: TGTGCCAGCAATCAGGCGGGGTCCTCTACGAAGCAGTACTTC.

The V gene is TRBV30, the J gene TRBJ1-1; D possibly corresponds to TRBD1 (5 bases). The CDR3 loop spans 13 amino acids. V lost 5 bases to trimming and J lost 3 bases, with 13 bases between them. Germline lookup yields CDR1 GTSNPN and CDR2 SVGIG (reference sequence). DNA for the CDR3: TGTGCCTGGGCCGGGACTGGGGACACTGAAGCTTTCTTT. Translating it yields CAWAGTGDTEAFF.

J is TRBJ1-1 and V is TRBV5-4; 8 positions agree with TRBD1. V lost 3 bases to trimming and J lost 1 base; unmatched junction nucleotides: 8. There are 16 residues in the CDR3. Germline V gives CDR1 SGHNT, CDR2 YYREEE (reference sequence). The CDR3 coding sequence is TGTGCCAGCAGCTCACCGGGACAGGTCCGGAACACTGAAGCTTTCTTT. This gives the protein CASSSPGQVRNTEAFF.

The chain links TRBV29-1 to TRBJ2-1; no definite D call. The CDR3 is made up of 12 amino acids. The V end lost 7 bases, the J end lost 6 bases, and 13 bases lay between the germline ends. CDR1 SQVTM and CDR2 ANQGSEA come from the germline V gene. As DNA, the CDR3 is TGCAGCGCGGCGCCAATCCCCAATGAGCAGTTCTTC. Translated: CSAAPIPNEQFF.